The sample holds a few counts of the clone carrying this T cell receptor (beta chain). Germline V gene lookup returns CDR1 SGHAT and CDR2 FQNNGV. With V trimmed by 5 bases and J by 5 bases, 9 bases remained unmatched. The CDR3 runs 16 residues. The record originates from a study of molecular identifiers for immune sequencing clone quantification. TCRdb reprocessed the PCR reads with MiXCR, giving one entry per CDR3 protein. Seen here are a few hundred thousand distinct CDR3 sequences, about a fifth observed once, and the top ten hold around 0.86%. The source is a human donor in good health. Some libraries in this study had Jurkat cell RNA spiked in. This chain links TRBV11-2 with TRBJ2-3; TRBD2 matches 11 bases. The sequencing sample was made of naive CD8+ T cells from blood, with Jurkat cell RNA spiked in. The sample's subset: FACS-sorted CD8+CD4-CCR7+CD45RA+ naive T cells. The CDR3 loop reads CASSTSSGGQGDTQYF. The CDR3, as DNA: TGTGCCAGCAGCACCTCTAGCGGGGGGCAGGGAGATACGCAGTATTTT. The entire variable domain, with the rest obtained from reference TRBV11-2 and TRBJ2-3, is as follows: EAGVAQSPRYKIIEKRQSVAFWCNPISGHATLYWYQQILGQGPKLLIQFQNNGVVDDSQLPKDRFSAERLKGVDSTLKIQPAKLEDSAVYLCASSTSSGGQGDTQYFGPGTRLTVL.